A selection of T cell receptor beta chains follows, all from one sample in a study of blood T cells in healthy people across ages. TCRdb re-called the 5' RACE reads through MiXCR, storing one row per CDR3 protein. Found here are fewer than 2 million distinct CDR3 sequences, 35% to 50% of them singletons; the top ten hold approximately 22%. Sequencing used blood. The receptors were sampled from a human donor in good health. The CDR3 runs from the conserved cysteine through the conserved F or W. A D gene is named only where the DNA matches it firmly. Not all rows give a size; the values are once, few, many and, for expanded clones, a class.

TRBD1 TRBJ2-3 TRBV9 . TGTGCCAGCAGCCGGGACAGGGTAGGAGATACGCAGTATTTT CASSRDRVGDTQYF
. TRBJ1-6 TRBV6-5 . TGTGCCAGCAGTTACTCAGGAGGCTATAATTCACCCCTCCACTTT CASSYSGGYNSPLHF
TRBD1 TRBJ1-6 TRBV27 . TGTGCCAGCAGTTTAAGGGGACAGCTGGGCTCCTATAATTCACCCCTCCACTTT CASSLRGQLGSYNSPLHF
. TRBJ2-6 TRBV4-2 few TGTGCCAGCAGCCACTACCCCGGGGCTTCTGTCTCGGCCAACGTCCTGACTTTC CASSHYPGASVSANVLTF
. TRBJ2-3 TRBV6-2/TRBV6-3 . TGTGCCAGTATGAGTGGAGTCACAGATACGCAGTATTTT CASMSGVTDTQYF
TRBD1 TRBJ2-4 TRBV19 . TGTGCCAGTAGTATTTCCCCGGACAGGGGTAGCATTCAGTACTTC CASSISPDRGSIQYF
. TRBJ1-5 TRBV6-2/TRBV6-3 . TGTGCCAGCAGCCCGAAGGTGGATCAGCCCCAGCATTTT CASSPKVDQPQHF
. TRBJ2-7 TRBV15 . TGTGCCACCAGCAGAGATTGGGGAACACAACGCTTCTCCTACGAGCAGTACTTC CATSRDWGTQRFSYEQYF
TRBD2 TRBJ2-7 TRBV3-1 . TGTGCCAGCAGCACCTACGGGACTAGCCTAAGGGGTGAGCAGTACTTC CASSTYGTSLRGEQYF
. TRBJ2-1 TRBV12-3/TRBV12-4 . TGTGCCAGCAGTTCCCGGGCGGACTCAGATCAGTTCTTC CASSSRADSDQFF
. TRBJ1-5 TRBV12-3/TRBV12-4 . TGTGCCAGCAGTCTTGGGATAGTAAATCAGCCCCAGCATTTT CASSLGIVNQPQHF
. TRBJ2-3 TRBV5-1 . TGCGTCAGCAGCTTATCCACCCCAGATACGCAGTATTTT CVSSLSTPDTQYF
TRBD1 TRBJ2-7 TRBV18 . TGTGCCAGCTCTGGAAACAGGGGGTCGTCCACCGAGCAGTACTTC CASSGNRGSSTEQYF
TRBD2 TRBJ2-7 TRBV20-1 few TGCAGTGCTAGAGACCTTGGACTAGCGGTCGAGCAGTACTTC CSARDLGLAVEQYF
TRBD2 TRBJ2-3 TRBV9 . TGTGCCAGCACCAGACTAGCGGGGGGCACAGATACGCAGTATTTT CASTRLAGGTDTQYF
. TRBJ1-1 TRBV20-1 . TGCAGTGCCCCGAGGCAGGGGAGCTTTGACACTGAAGCTTTCTTT CSAPRQGSFDTEAFF
. TRBJ2-1 TRBV28 . TGTGCCAGCAGTATAACAGGTTTGCCCTACAATGAGCAGTTCTTC CASSITGLPYNEQFF
. TRBJ2-7 TRBV15 . TGTGCCACCAGAGGAGGACAGTCGGCACACGAGCAGTACTTC CATRGGQSAHEQYF
. TRBJ2-7 TRBV7-2 few TGTGCCAGCAGCTTCCTCCTACGGGAGCAGTACTTC CASSFLLREQYF
. TRBJ1-1 TRBV12-5 few TGTGCTAGTCTATTGGCTATGAACACTGAAGCTTTCTTT CASLLAMNTEAFF
. TRBJ2-1 TRBV7-2 . TGCGCCAGCAGCCGGTGGGCAGGCTTAGACGAGCAGTTCTTC CASSRWAGLDEQFF
TRBD1 TRBJ2-7 TRBV2 once TGTGCCAGCAGTGCCCAGGGGGCCTCCCACGAGCAGTACTTC CASSAQGASHEQYF
TRBD1 TRBJ2-7 TRBV6-5 . TGTGCCAGCAGACCCGTGACAGGGGGTATTACCTACGAGCAGTACTTC CASRPVTGGITYEQYF
. TRBJ1-2 TRBV7-2 once TGTGCCAGCAGCTTAGCGGTCAGGGTGGGCCATGGCTACACCTTC CASSLAVRVGHGYTF
. TRBJ2-5 TRBV6-5 . TGTGCCAGCTCCCCAGGGGGGACAGTCGAGACCCAGTACTTC CASSPGGTVETQYF
. TRBJ2-1 TRBV5-6 . TGTGCCAGCAGCTTGGCGAGAGGAAGTGGGTTCTTC CASSLARGSGFF
TRBD2 TRBJ2-7 TRBV5-1 few TGCGCCAGCAGCTTGGTCCCTAGCGGGCAGGCTACGTCCTACGAGCAGTACTTC CASSLVPSGQATSYEQYF
. TRBJ1-1 TRBV11-3 once TGTGCCAGCAGCTTAGATCCTTCTGAAGCTTTCTTT CASSLDPSEAFF